The 16 T cell receptor beta chains listed next were all sequenced from one sample in a study of Tregs in tolerant kidney transplant recipients. Clones were sequenced by immunoSEQ multiplex PCR, and TCRdb holds only the in-frame ones, with some missing. The sample records more than 95,000 clones, around 91% being singletons. Sequenced: CD4+ T cells from blood. These receptors were taken from a human donor in good health.

This clone was counted a few times. The chain combines TRBV6-5 with TRBJ1-5; 7 nucleotides match TRBD1. The germline CDR1 and CDR2 sequences are MNHEY and SVGAGI. The CDR3 runs to 14 residues. Trimming removed 2 bases from V and 7 bases from J; junction bases left unmatched: 5. The CDR3 sequence is CASSYVRGGQPQHF. In nucleotides, the CDR3 is TGTGCCAGCAGTTACGTCAGGGGGGGACAGCCCCAGCATTTT.

The chain has TRBV15 and TRBJ2-3; the D gene could be TRBD1 or TRBD2 (6 bases each). V was shortened by 7 bases and J by 3 bases, with 17 bases between the two germline ends. Per the germline V gene, CDR1 is LNHNV and CDR2 is YYDKDF (reference sequence). The CDR3 extends over 15 amino acids. In DNA, the CDR3 is TGTGCCACCAAGCAATTTAGGGGGGTTACAGATACGCAGTATTTT. This sequence encodes CATKQFRGVTDTQYF.

The chain employs TRBV7-7 and TRBJ2-1; TRBD2 matches 11 bases. Per germline, CDR1 SSHAT and CDR2 FNYEAQ (reference sequence). This CDR3 comprises 17 residues. V shed 1 base and J 4 bases; nucleotides not matched to a gene: 6. CDR3 sequence reads: CASSLEGTSGAYNEQFF. CDR3 DNA sequence: TGTGCCAGCAGCTTAGAAGGGACTAGCGGAGCTTACAATGAGCAGTTCTTC.

V gene TRBV4-1 combines with J gene TRBJ1-2, with 9 bases matching TRBD1. CDR1 is MGHRA, CDR2 YSYEKL, per germline. V was pared by 0 bases and J by 8 bases, with 7 bases of the junction left unmatched. The CDR3 extends over 15 amino acids. The CDR3 sequence is CASSQDPGQGKGYTF. The DNA of the CDR3 is TGCGCCAGCAGCCAAGATCCCGGACAGGGGAAAGGCTACACCTTC.

The count of this clone is one. The chain combines TRBV6-1 with TRBJ2-1; 11 bases match TRBD1. V lost 7 bases to trimming and J lost 6 bases; unmatched junction nucleotides: 8. Per germline, CDR1 MNHNS and CDR2 SASEGT. There are 15 residues in the CDR3. The chain's CDR3 is CASNQGQGARNEQFF. The CDR3 DNA follows: TGTGCCAGCAACCAAGGACAGGGGGCGCGCAATGAGCAGTTCTTC.

This clone was observed once. The chain joins TRBV7-2 to TRBJ2-1; D is ambiguous. V lost 8 bases to trimming and J lost 11 bases, with 22 bases between them. CDR1 is SGHTA and CDR2 is FQGNSA in the germline V gene. The CDR3 has 14 residues. CDR3 in DNA: TGTGCCAGCGGCCCCCAAGGCCCGCCCTCGAAGCAGTTCTTC. Translated, it gives CASGPQGPPSKQFF.

The rearrangement links TRBV5-4 to TRBJ2-5; 7 bases match TRBD2. CDR1 SGHNT and CDR2 YYREEE come from the germline V gene (reference sequence). J was trimmed by 5 bases and V by 0 bases; bases with no gene match: 16. The CDR3 extends over 18 amino acids. The CDR3 reads CASSLGETSLSALETQYF. For the CDR3, the DNA is TGTGCCAGCAGCTTGGGGGAGACTAGCTTGTCCGCGTTGGAGACCCAGTACTTC.

The CDR3 protein is CASSQGRAACSYTF. CDR3 bases: TGCGCCAGCAGTCAAGGCCGGGCTGCGTGCAGCTACACCTTC. The chain joins TRBV23-1 to TRBJ1-2; D unresolved. TRBV23-1 has ORF status, its function being uncertain. The V end was cut by 2 bases, the J end by 9 bases, with 16 bases between. This CDR3 has 14 residues.

V and J are TRBV27 and TRBJ1-4; no definite D call. Trimming removed 4 bases at V and 7 bases at J, with 16 bases between. Germline loops: CDR1 MNHEY, CDR2 SMNVEV (reference sequence). The CDR3 runs to 15 residues. The CDR3 region is CASSSQFVGSEKLFF. CDR3 nucleotides: TGTGCCAGCAGTTCCCAATTCGTAGGGAGTGAAAAACTGTTTTTT.

The chain joins TRBV11-2 to TRBJ2-5, with TRBD1 identical over 10 bases. CDR1 SGHAT and CDR2 FQNNGV come from the germline V gene. V was clipped by 5 bases and J by 6 bases; unmatched bases: 6. CDR3 length: 14 residues. Here the CDR3 DNA reads TGTGCCAGCAGCCCCAACGACAGGGGGCAGACCCAGTACTTC. The encoded protein is CASSPNDRGQTQYF.

The chain couples TRBV9 to TRBJ2-7; 11 nucleotides line up with TRBD2. Germline V gene sequence: CDR1 SGDLS, CDR2 YYNGEE. V shed 4 bases and J 3 bases; nucleotides not matched to a gene: 15. The CDR3 is 18 amino acids. CDR3 DNA sequence: TGTGCCAGCAGCCCCGGGACTAGCGGTGGAGGGACCTTCTACGAGCAGTACTTC. Translated, it gives CASSPGTSGGGTFYEQYF.

V and J are TRBV4-2 and TRBJ1-4; D unresolved. CDR1 and CDR2 (germline): LGHNA, YNFKEQ. This CDR3 is built from 16 residues. Trimming took off 4 bases at V and 8 bases at J, with 20 bases between the two ends. The CDR3: CASSRSRVEGGEKLFF. The CDR3 region has the DNA TGTGCCAGCAGCCGCTCTCGGGTGGAGGGTGGAGAAAAACTGTTTTTT.

This clone was seen only a few times. V is TRBV27 and J is TRBJ2-7, with D perhaps assigned TRBD1 or TRBD2 (6 bases each). Germline assignment: CDR1 MNHEY and CDR2 SMNVEV (reference sequence). The CDR3 has 14 amino acids. V lost 4 bases and J lost 2, with 12 bases in between. Here the CDR3 reads CASSSRGPAYEQYF. CDR3 bases: TGTGCCAGCAGTTCCCGGGGGCCAGCCTACGAGCAGTACTTC.

This chain uses TRBV10-1 with TRBJ2-2; 8 positions match TRBD2. Trimming removed 3 bases from V and 7 bases from J; junction bases left unmatched: 7. There are 15 residues in the CDR3. The germline CDR1 and CDR2 sequences are WNHNN and SYGVQD (reference sequence). The CDR3 spells CASSEIAGSVGELFF. The CDR3 DNA reads TGCGCCAGCAGTGAAATAGCGGGATCTGTCGGGGAGCTGTTTTTT.

The genes are TRBV14 and TRBJ2-5, with TRBD2 matching 9 bases. Germline assignment: CDR1 SGHDN and CDR2 FVKESK. V trimming: 1 base; J trimming: 2 bases; junction bases outside the gene matches: 14. The CDR3 totals 19 residues. The CDR3 DNA follows: TGTGCCAGCAGCCAAGTCACAGGGCTAGCGGGGCTGGTACAAGAGACCCAGTACTTC. Translation gives CASSQVTGLAGLVQETQYF.

This rearrangement joins TRBV11-3 to TRBJ2-1; 9 bases align to TRBD2. Germline CDR1 reads SGHNT; CDR2 reads YENEEA. The J segment lost 12 bases and the V segment lost 0 bases, leaving 6 bases of the junction unmatched. The CDR3 totals 14 residues. The CDR3 is CASSLEPSGAAQFF. The CDR3 coding sequence is TGTGCCAGCAGCTTAGAGCCTAGCGGGGCGGCGCAGTTCTTC.